These T cell receptor beta chains were read from a single sample in a study of shared clonotypes between healthy human individuals. The protocol was immunoSEQ multiplex PCR, while the TCRdb copy is restricted to in-frame clones and leaves out a portion. Of 2 million to 2.5 million clones in the sample, more than 85% were seen once. The sample comprised naive CD4+ T cells from PBMCs. Source of these receptors: a man in his late teens or twenties in good health. Some clones in this sample may be carry-over from other donors' samples. Both conserved end residues are part of each CDR3. The D gene is left open where the match is weak. Only some rows state a clone size, as once, few, many or a class for expanded clones.

NA | NA | TRBJ2-1 | TRBV6-1 | TGTGCCAGCATGGTGGCTAGTTCCTTGAGGGATGAGCAGTTCTTC | CASMVASSLRDEQFF
TRBD1 | NA | TRBJ1-5 | TRBV6-6 | TGTGCCAGCCGCCTTAACAGGGGGCAGGGGCAGCCCCAGCATTTT | CASRLNRGQGQPQHF
TRBD1 | NA | TRBJ1-1 | TRBV6-6 | TGTGCCAGCAGCTTGGGACAGGGCGACACTGAAGCTTTCTTT | CASSLGQGDTEAFF
NA | NA | TRBJ1-5 | TRBV19 | TGTGCCAGTAGTTACAGTAACAATCAGCCCCAGCATTTT | CASSYSNNQPQHF
NA | NA | TRBJ1-2 | TRBV6-6 | TGTGCCAGCTCTCCCCGAGTTGAGAGCTATGGCTACACCTTC | CASSPRVESYGYTF
TRBD2 | NA | TRBJ2-4 | TRBV4-2 | TGTGCCAGCAGCCAGAGGGGGGGACTAGCGGGAAAAAAAGCCAAAAACATTCAGTACTTC | CASSQRGGLAGKKAKNIQYF
TRBD2 | once | TRBJ2-7 | TRBV6-1 | TGTGCCAGCGGACGACTAGCGGGTTCCTACGAGCAGTACTTC | CASGRLAGSYEQYF
TRBD2 | NA | TRBJ2-1 | TRBV2 | TGTGCCAGCAGACCCCAAGCGGGAGCCTACAATGAGCAGTTCTTC | CASRPQAGAYNEQFF
NA | NA | TRBJ2-6 | TRBV29-1 | TGCAGCGTTGATGAGGGTGGGGCCAACGTCCTGACTTTC | CSVDEGGANVLTF
NA | NA | TRBJ2-1 | TRBV28 | TGTGCCAGCAGTCCCCCGGGACCACCTAATGAGCAGTTCTTC | CASSPPGPPNEQFF
NA | once | TRBJ2-7 | TRBV11-2 | TGTGCCAGCAGCTCCGTCCGGGACGGCAACGAGCAGTACTTC | CASSSVRDGNEQYF
NA | NA | TRBJ1-2 | TRBV28 | TGTGCCAGCAGTTTAAATGGCTATGGCTACACCTTC | CASSLNGYGYTF
TRBD1 | NA | TRBJ2-7 | TRBV28 | TGTGCCAGCAAGGACAGGATGTGGGGGGAGCAGTACTTC | CASKDRMWGEQYF
NA | NA | TRBJ1-5 | TRBV27 | TGTGCCAGCAAGGGGGGGCAGGGCAATCAGCCCCAGCATTTT | CASKGGQGNQPQHF
NA | NA | TRBJ1-4 | TRBV29-1 | TGCAGCGTTGAACAGGCTGAAAAACTGTTTTTT | CSVEQAEKLFF
NA | NA | TRBJ1-5 | TRBV7-9 | TGTGCCAGCAGCTTTGGCTCAGGGGCGTATCAGCCCCAGCATTTT | CASSFGSGAYQPQHF
NA | NA | TRBJ2-5 | TRBV5-5 | TGTGCCAGCAGCTTGATAGTGATCCAAGAGACCCAGTACTTC | CASSLIVIQETQYF
NA | NA | TRBJ2-1 | TRBV5-1 | TGCGCCAGCAGCTTGGCCGGCGGGACAAACAATGAGCAGTTCTTC | CASSLAGGTNNEQFF
NA | NA | TRBJ2-7 | TRBV7-3 | TGTGCCAGCAGCTTAAATGGCGAGCAGTACTTC | CASSLNGEQYF
NA | NA | TRBJ1-1 | TRBV5-4 | TGTGCCAGCTCAAGGAACATGAACACTGAAGCTTTCTTT | CASSRNMNTEAFF
TRBD1 | NA | TRBJ1-2 | TRBV5-4 | TGTGCCAGCCGAAAGGAAGGGGGACAGGGAAGGGGCTACACCTTC | CASRKEGGQGRGYTF
NA | NA | TRBJ1-5 | TRBV19 | TGTGCCAGTAGTCCTCTAGGGGGTCAGCCCCAGCATTTT | CASSPLGGQPQHF
NA | NA | TRBJ2-3 | TRBV7-9 | TGTGCCAGCAGCTTTGGATTCCTGGGACAAAGCACAGATACGCAGTATTTT | CASSFGFLGQSTDTQYF
TRBD2 | NA | TRBJ2-2 | TRBV2 | TGTGCCAGCAGTGCAGGCGGGGGATACGGCGGGGAGCTGTTTTTT | CASSAGGGYGGELFF
TRBD1 | NA | TRBJ2-1 | TRBV28 | TGTGCCAGCACCCTACACGACAGGGGGGACAATGAGCAGTTCTTC | CASTLHDRGDNEQFF
NA | NA | TRBJ2-7 | TRBV6-6 | TGTGCCAGCAGCCTCAGACAGATTTACTACGAGCAGTACTTC | CASSLRQIYYEQYF
NA | NA | TRBJ2-7 | TRBV6-5 | TGTGCCAGCAGTCCCCGGGGGCGGGGGTCCTACGAGCAGTACTTC | CASSPRGRGSYEQYF
NA | NA | TRBJ2-7 | TRBV7-9 | TGTGCCAGCAGCTTACAGGGGCTTAGCTCCTACGAGCAGTACTTC | CASSLQGLSSYEQYF
TRBD1 | NA | TRBJ1-5 | TRBV6-1 | TGTGCCAGCGAGCGACAGGGGCATCAGCCCCAGCATTTT | CASERQGHQPQHF
TRBD2 | NA | TRBJ2-3 | TRBV18 | TGTGCCAGCTCACCAAAGGGACTAGCTGTGACAGATACGCAGTATTTT | CASSPKGLAVTDTQYF
NA | NA | TRBJ2-3 | TRBV5-1 | TGCGCCAGCAGCTTGTCAGGGTCCACAGATACGCAGTATTTT | CASSLSGSTDTQYF
TRBD2 | NA | TRBJ2-7 | TRBV7-9 | TGTGCCAGCAGCCGGACTAGCGGGAGCTACGAGCAGTACTTC | CASSRTSGSYEQYF
NA | NA | TRBJ1-1 | TRBV6-5 | TGTGCCAGCAGTTACCGGCCCAGTACCGGTGAAGCTTTCTTT | CASSYRPSTGEAFF
TRBD1 | NA | TRBJ2-5 | TRBV4-1 | TGCGCCAGCAGTCGACAGCGGACAGGGCAAGAGACCCAGTACTTC | CASSRQRTGQETQYF
NA | NA | TRBJ2-1 | TRBV6-4 | TGTGCCAGCAGTATATCCAGCTCCTACAATGAGCAGTTCTTC | CASSISSSYNEQFF
TRBD1 | once | TRBJ2-7 | TRBV28 | TGTGCCAGCAGCTCGATGGGACAGACCTACGAGCAGTACTTC | CASSSMGQTYEQYF
TRBD1 | once | TRBJ1-4 | TRBV6-6 | TGTGCCAGCAGTTACCCCCGACAGGGGGCGGGCGAAAAACTGTTTTTT | CASSYPRQGAGEKLFF
NA | NA | TRBJ2-7 | TRBV11-2 | TGTGCCAGCAGCTTAGGACAGATCTCCTACGAGCAGTACTTC | CASSLGQISYEQYF
NA | NA | TRBJ2-3 | TRBV19 | TGTGCCAGTAGTGGGTACGCCCTCACAGATACGCAGTATTTT | CASSGYALTDTQYF
NA | NA | TRBJ1-1 | TRBV6-1 | TGTGCCAGCAGTGGGTCGGGACAAAAGAACACTGAAGCTTTCTTT | CASSGSGQKNTEAFF
TRBD1 | few | TRBJ1-1 | TRBV5-1 | TGCGCCAGTACGTTAGGACAGGGGAACACTGAAGCTTTCTTT | CASTLGQGNTEAFF
TRBD1 | NA | TRBJ1-2 | TRBV10-3 | TGTGCCATCACAAGAAATTTACAGGGGGACTATGGCTACACCTTC | CAITRNLQGDYGYTF
NA | NA | TRBJ2-6 | TRBV4-2 | TGTGCCAGCTCACCTGGGGCCAACGTCCTGACTTTC | CASSPGANVLTF
NA | NA | TRBJ2-3 | TRBV27 | TGTGCCAGCAGTTTATCCCTCTCGACAGCCACAGATACGCAGTATTTT | CASSLSLSTATDTQYF
NA | NA | TRBJ2-7 | TRBV7-2 | TGTGCCAGCAGCTTAGCGCGGACTACTACCTACGAGCAGTACTTC | CASSLARTTTYEQYF
NA | NA | TRBJ2-1 | TRBV7-8 | TGTGCCAGCAGCCAAAGCGGCGGGGACAGTTACAATGAGCAGTTCTTC | CASSQSGGDSYNEQFF
TRBD1 | NA | TRBJ2-4 | TRBV5-5 | TGTGCCAGCAGCCCCGGGACAGGGGGTTTTAACATTCAGTACTTC | CASSPGTGGFNIQYF
NA | few | TRBJ1-1 | TRBV28 | TGTGCCACCGAGGTAGGGGCAAGGAACACTGAAGCTTTCTTT | CATEVGARNTEAFF
NA | NA | TRBJ2-7 | TRBV7-9 | TGTGCCAGCAGCTCGATCGGGACGGTCTCCTACGAGCAGTACTTC | CASSSIGTVSYEQYF
NA | NA | TRBJ1-1 | TRBV6-5 | TGTGCCAGCGGATGGGGGAACACTGAAGCTTTCTTT | CASGWGNTEAFF
TRBD2 | NA | TRBJ2-7 | TRBV6-6 | TGTGCCAGCCGGGAGCGGGAGGCCTCCTACGAGCAGTACTTC | CASREREASYEQYF
NA | NA | TRBJ1-1 | TRBV5-1 | TGCGCCAGCAGCTTGGGCGGCGTTGGCCAGGGGCGGACTGAAGCTTTCTTT | CASSLGGVGQGRTEAFF
TRBD1 | NA | TRBJ1-2 | TRBV14 | TGTGCCAGCAGCCAACGAAGACCCGGGGACAGGAAAGACTATGGCTACACCTTC | CASSQRRPGDRKDYGYTF